The rows below give T cell receptor beta chains drawn from one sample of a study of technical replicates of blood from a few donors. Produced via immunoSEQ multiplex PCR; TCRdb's table is partial and in-frame only. The repertoire has 65,000 to 90,000 clones, 90% to 95% of them found once; the top ten carry roughly 0.25%. Material: T cells isolated from PBMCs. These receptors were taken from a human donor in good health. The CDR3 runs from the conserved cysteine through the conserved F or W. D genes are given only for firm matches. A clone size is listed for some rows: how often the clone was seen (once, few, many), or a class if it is expanded.

TRBV25-1	TRBJ2-1	TRBD1	NA	CASSEGGQLNEQFF	TGTGCCAGCAGTGAAGGGGGACAGCTCAATGAGCAGTTCTTC
TRBV4-1	TRBJ2-7	TRBD1	NA	CASKGGGQGSSYEQYF	TGCGCCAGCAAGGGGGGGGGACAGGGTAGCTCCTACGAGCAGTACTTC
TRBV9	TRBJ1-2	TRBD1	NA	CASSAGTGYGYTF	TGTGCCAGCAGCGCCGGGACAGGCTATGGCTACACCTTC
TRBV6-1	TRBJ2-2	NA	few	CASRPAGELFF	TGTGCCAGCAGACCGGCCGGGGAGCTGTTTTTT
TRBV4-1	TRBJ2-7	NA	NA	CASSQKQESSYEQYF	TGCGCCAGCAGCCAAAAACAGGAGAGCTCCTACGAGCAGTACTTC
TRBV27	TRBJ1-2	TRBD1	few	CASRGQVENYGYTF	TGTGCCAGCAGGGGACAGGTTGAGAACTATGGCTACACCTTC
TRBV4-1	TRBJ2-3	NA	NA	CASSQGVGDTQYF	TGCGCCAGCAGCCAAGGCGTCGGAGATACGCAGTATTTT
TRBV11-2	TRBJ2-5	NA	once	CASSPGGMTQYF	TGTGCCAGCAGCCCCGGCGGGATGACCCAGTACTTC
TRBV28	TRBJ2-5	NA	NA	CASSGRAGGFGLGETQYF	TGTGCCAGCAGTGGTCGGGCAGGGGGGTTCGGGTTGGGAGAGACCCAGTACTTC
TRBV4-1	TRBJ2-1	NA	NA	CASSRGRSYEQFF	TGCGCCAGCAGCCGGGGGAGGAGCTACGAGCAGTTCTTC
TRBV18	TRBJ1-1	NA	NA	CASSPPQNTEAFF	TGTGCCAGCTCACCACCCCAGAACACTGAAGCTTTCTTT
TRBV27	TRBJ2-2	NA	few	CASRRPRVGPNTGELFF	TGTGCCAGCAGGAGACCTAGGGTGGGGCCGAACACCGGGGAGCTGTTTTTT
TRBV4-1	TRBJ2-7	TRBD2	NA	CASSQGGWFGEGEGRGEQYF	TGCGCCAGCAGCCAAGGGGGCTGGTTTGGGGAGGGTGAAGGGCGCGGCGAGCAGTACTTC
TRBV4-1	TRBJ1-2	NA	NA	CASSHGATAYYGYTF	TGCGCCAGCAGCCACGGCGCGACAGCCTACTATGGCTACACCTTC
TRBV27	TRBJ2-5	NA	NA	CASSQTGGTQYF	TGTGCCAGCAGTCAAACCGGGGGGACCCAGTACTTC
TRBV9	TRBJ1-3	NA	NA	CASSPRGVGNTIYF	TGTGCCAGCAGCCCCCGGGGGGTGGGAAACACCATATATTTT
TRBV27	TRBJ2-7	TRBD2	NA	CASSLRRESHEQYF	TGTGCCAGCAGTTTACGGCGGGAGAGCCACGAGCAGTACTTC